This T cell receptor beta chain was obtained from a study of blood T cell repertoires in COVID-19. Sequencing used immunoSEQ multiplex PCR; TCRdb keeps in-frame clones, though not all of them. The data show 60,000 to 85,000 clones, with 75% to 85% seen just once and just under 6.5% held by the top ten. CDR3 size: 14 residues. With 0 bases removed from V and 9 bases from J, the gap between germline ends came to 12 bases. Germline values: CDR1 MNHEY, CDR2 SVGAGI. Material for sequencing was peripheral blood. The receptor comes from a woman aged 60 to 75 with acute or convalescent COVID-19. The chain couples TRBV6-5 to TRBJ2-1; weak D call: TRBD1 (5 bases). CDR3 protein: CASSYSIRDGEQFF. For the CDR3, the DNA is TGTGCCAGCAGTTACTCGATCAGGGATGGTGAGCAGTTCTTC.